This T cell receptor (beta chain) was obtained from a study of blood T cell repertoires in COVID-19. Sequenced by immunoSEQ multiplex PCR; TCRdb stores in-frame clones only, minus some. The sample contains about 6,400 clones, approximately 82% of which appear only once. This sequence was found in a human donor with active COVID-19. The donor label of this sample is uncertain. Input material: peripheral blood.

The CDR3 DNA reads TGTGCTAGTGCAGGACCGGGACAGGGTTCCTGGAGGCAGTACTTC. Translating gives CASAGPGQGSWRQYF. The chain combines TRBV12-5 with TRBJ2-7, with 9 bases fitting TRBD1. The V and J ends lost 7 bases and 9 bases, in that order; junction bases with no gene match: 16. Germline values: CDR1 LGHNT, CDR2 FRNRAP. The CDR3 runs to 15 residues.